The clone carrying this T cell receptor beta chain was counted at least ten times. Its antigen is unknown. One end of the junction varies from germline; a read error may be responsible. These data belong to a study of regulatory T cells in long-lasting Graves disease. Overall study context: Antithyroid drug intake by newly diagnosed Graves' patients had lasted under 3 months.

Time point denoted: newly diagnosed GD, antithyroid drugs for less than 3 months. Researchers made the TCR library from RNA that was extracted from PBMCs. Study-wide findings and caveats: TCR diversity was lower in persistent Graves' patients than in newly diagnosed ones.

Construction of the TCR beta libraries employed iRepertoire HTBI primers in conjunction with Arm-PCR of CDR3 regions. TCRdb itself ran the multiplex PCR reads through MiXCR, one entry per CDR3 protein. The sample yields more than 400,000 distinct CDR3 sequences, roughly 16% seen once. The sample was also reused in another study, on T cells in Graves' hyperthyroidism and ophthalmopathy. In that study: The TCR CDR3 first-round RT-PCR relied on the HTBI primer set.

The clonotype was recovered from a man aged 35-49 years with Graves disease. Specimen: peripheral blood mononuclear cells (PBMCs), collected at new diagnosis, from a patient treated with antithyroid drugs.

DNA of the CDR3: TGTGCCGGCAGCTCCCGCCGCGGGGGGACCTACGAGCAGTACTTC. Translating it yields CAGSSRRGGTYEQYF. The chain combines TRBV7-8 with TRBJ2-7; 8 bases map to TRBD2. CDR3 length equals 15 residues. CDR1 SGHVS and CDR2 FQNEAQ come from the germline V gene.